This paragraph covers one T cell receptor (beta chain) sequence. The source of the sample is a study of blood T cells in healthy people across ages. Primed by a sample-barcoded 5' primer and a J-beta primer mix, a second PCR proceeded for 7 to 11 cycles. TCRdb used MiXCR to reprocess the 5' RACE reads, holding one entry per CDR3 protein. The sample consists of about 500,000 distinct CDR3 sequences, less than 25% of them appearing once. The CDR3 length is 15 residues. Looked up from germline, CDR1 is MNHEY and CDR2 is SVGEGT. The sample was also reused in another study, on T cells of mothers and their children.

The specimen was blood. This receptor was obtained from a boy younger than 18 in good health. The chain employs TRBV6-2 or TRBV6-3 and TRBJ2-5, with no clear D. Matching the DNA end better, TRBJ2-7 makes the J call doubtful. For the CDR3, the DNA is TGTGCCAGCAGTTATGGATGGTCCTCCCCCTGCGAGCAGTACTTC. It yields the protein CASSYGWSSPCEQYF.